This record covers a single T cell receptor beta chain. Its antigen has not been determined. Per-base quality was not reported, and no clone a single base away is much larger than it. Patients with autoimmune disease history or receiving systemic immunosuppression were excluded from the trial. In every dose cohort, peripheral blood was drawn for TCR sequencing at baseline, cycle 4 day 1, and cycle 7 day 1. The samples were drawn from a first-in-human, open-label, multicenter phase I dose-escalation trial of ivuxolimab. Adults with locally advanced or metastatic head and neck squamous cell, hepatocellular, melanoma or renal cell carcinoma were enrolled in the trial. Before TCR sequencing, CD4+ and CD8+ T cells were separately sorted from peripheral blood. This sample is part of a study of OX40 agonist ivuxolimab in advanced cancers. A note on the overall study: Ivuxolimab, which targeted the costimulatory receptor OX40 (CD134), was an agonistic, fully human IgG2 monoclonal antibody. Of the approximately 50 dose-escalation patients, hepatocellular carcinoma was present in about 20, melanoma in some 15, renal cell carcinoma in 9 and head and neck cancer in 9. Three dose-escalation patients achieved partial responses, one with hepatocellular carcinoma and two with cutaneous melanoma. Patients were allowed to have had prior anti-PD-1, anti-PD-L1 or anti-CTLA-4 therapy, and 40% of the dose-escalation patients had previously received checkpoint inhibitors. The point of sequencing TCRbeta in the periphery was to test whether ivuxolimab changed TCR sequence diversity and drove clonal T-cell expansion. A male proportion of roughly 85% and a mean age of 60 years, ranging from about 23 to 90, were recorded for the dose-escalation cohort. Intravenous ivuxolimab was administered to patients every 2 weeks at six dose levels: 0.01, 0.1, 0.3, 1.5, 3 and 10 mg/kg. The paper covers the monotherapy dose-escalation part of the phase I ivuxolimab trial, which included N = 52 patients. Points the paper makes about the study in general: Antigen specificity was not determined for the clonally expanded peripheral T cells. After ivuxolimab, CD8+ T cells had more expanded clones than CD4+ T cells on average. Low levels of normalized T-cell clonal expansion were also seen in some patients who did not respond. In partial responders in the 0.1-3.0 mg/kg groups, normalized peripheral clonal expansion was found to be among the lowest, especially among CD8+ T cells. Clonal expansion of both CD4+ and CD8+ blood T cells was observed from baseline to week 6 at doses 0.1 to 3.0 mg/kg.

V ends up 9 bases short and J 4 bases short, with an unmatched junction base count of 17. From the cysteine up to the phenylalanine, the CDR3 has a length of 17 residues. Only CDR3 DNA is held: 51 bases, read in frame from base 1. CDR1 and CDR2 (SGHVS, FNYEAQ) derive from the germline V gene. To sequence the TCRbeta CDR3 region, genomic DNA was isolated from the sorted cells. The immunoSEQ Assay was used for sequencing of TCRbeta CDR3 regions. Entries here come from immuneACCESS through TCRdb and include only in-frame sequences with V and J called. Some clones fail to appear in such tables; in the studies checked, an unresolved V gene covers under half of the shortfall, and the cause of the remainder is unknown. A total of around 94,000 clones appear in this sample, more than 90% of them only once. Under 4% of the sample belongs to the ten largest clones.

Sample: CD4+ or CD8+ T cells sorted from blood, taken in a trial of the OX40 agonist ivuxolimab. The receptor's source is an adult with an advanced solid tumor such as melanoma, head and neck, liver or kidney cancer. The V gene is TRBV7-6 and the J gene is TRBJ1-4, with TRBD1 matching 7 junction bases. At the DNA level, the sequence is TGTGCCAGTCTACCCTGGTCGCCGAGGGGGCATAATGAAAAACTGTTTTTT. Translated, this is CASLPWSPRGHNEKLFF.